The present entry profiles one T cell receptor beta chain with its context. The data were taken from a study of cytomegalovirus exposure and HLA in healthy donors. The germline V and J ends were trimmed by 2 bases and 3 bases, with 9 bases remaining between them. Germline V CDR1 and CDR2: SGHRS, YFSETQ. This CDR3 comprises 14 residues. Both 60 Vbeta primers and 13 Jbeta primers went into the PCR. Assay used: immunoSEQ multiplex PCR; TCRdb lists only in-frame clones, some missing. The data show about 180,000 clones, over 65% seen once. The source of this sequence is a young man in good health and CMV-seronegative. The V gene is TRBV5-1, the J gene TRBJ1-5; possible D gene TRBD1, 5 bases. The specimen was PBMCs. The CDR3, as DNA: TGCGCCAGCAGCTTAGCGGGACCCAATCAGCCCCAGCATTTT. Its protein is CASSLAGPNQPQHF.